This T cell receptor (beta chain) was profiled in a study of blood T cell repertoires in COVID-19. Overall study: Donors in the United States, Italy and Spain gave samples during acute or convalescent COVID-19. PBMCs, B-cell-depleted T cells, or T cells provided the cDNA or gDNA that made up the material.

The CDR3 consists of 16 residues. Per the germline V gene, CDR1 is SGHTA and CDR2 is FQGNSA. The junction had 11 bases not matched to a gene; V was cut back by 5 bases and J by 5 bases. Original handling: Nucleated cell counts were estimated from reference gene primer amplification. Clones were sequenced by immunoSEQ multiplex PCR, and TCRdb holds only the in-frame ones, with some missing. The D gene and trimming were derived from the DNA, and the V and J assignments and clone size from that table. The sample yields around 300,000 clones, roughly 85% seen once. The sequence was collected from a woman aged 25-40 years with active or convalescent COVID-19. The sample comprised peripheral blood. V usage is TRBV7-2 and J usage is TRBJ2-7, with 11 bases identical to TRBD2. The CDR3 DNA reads TGTGCCAGCAGCCGCCCTTCGGGACTAGCGGCTCACGAGCAGTACTTC. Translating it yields CASSRPSGLAAHEQYF. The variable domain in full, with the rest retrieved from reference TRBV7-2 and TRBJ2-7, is GAGVSQSPSNKVTEKGKDVELRCDPISGHTALYWYRQSLGQGLEFLIYFQGNSAPDKSGLPSDRFSAERTGGSVSTLTIQRTQQEDSAVYLCASSRPSGLAAHEQYFGPGTRLTVT.